Listed below are T cell receptor beta chains from one sample, sequenced in a study of blood T cell repertoires in COVID-19. The table came from immunoSEQ multiplex PCR; TCRdb's copy has only in-frame clones and leaves some out. This sample has approximately 250,000 clones, with under 90% found just once. The specimen sequenced was peripheral blood. All receptors come from a human donor in a cohort sampled during active COVID-19. Both conserved end residues are part of each CDR3. D genes are given only for firm matches. Size is omitted from some rows. Given values are once, few, many or a class for expanded clones.

TRBD2,TRBJ2-1,once,TRBV6-5,CASSYSIAGGNNEQFF,TGTGCCAGCAGTTACTCGATAGCGGGGGGTAACAATGAGCAGTTCTTC
TRBD2,TRBJ2-7,.,TRBV5-1,CASSLIGLGAYEQYF,TGCGCCAGCAGCTTGATAGGACTAGGGGCCTACGAGCAGTACTTC
TRBD1,TRBJ1-5,.,TRBV18,CASSRNTGVQPQHF,TGTGCCAGCTCACGAAACACAGGGGTTCAGCCCCAGCATTTT
.,TRBJ1-4,once,TRBV18,CASSLLDRGTELFF,TGTGCCAGCTCACTGCTGGATCGGGGGACGGAACTGTTTTTT
.,TRBJ1-5,.,TRBV28,CASRSGGISNQPQHF,TGTGCCAGCAGGTCGGGGGGAATTAGCAATCAGCCCCAGCATTTT
TRBD2,TRBJ2-4,once,TRBV6-1,CASSDSGRAKNIQYF,TGTGCCAGCAGTGATAGCGGGAGAGCCAAAAACATTCAGTACTTC
.,TRBJ2-5,.,TRBV12-3/TRBV12-4,CASSLREAQYF,TGTGCCAGCAGTTTACGAGAGGCCCAGTACTTC
TRBD2,TRBJ2-1,.,TRBV6-2/TRBV6-3,CASSYPGGSFNEQFF,TGTGCCAGCAGTTACCCTGGCGGGAGCTTCAATGAGCAGTTCTTC
.,TRBJ2-7,.,TRBV6-1,CASSEAYYQTYEQYF,TGTGCCAGCAGTGAAGCCTACTACCAAACCTACGAGCAGTACTTC
TRBD1,TRBJ1-2,once,TRBV6-1,CASSEQGEIYGYTF,TGTGCCAGCAGTGAGCAGGGGGAGATCTATGGCTACACCTTC
TRBD1,TRBJ1-3,.,TRBV4-2,CASSTEGTAGNTIYF,TGTGCCAGCAGCACTGAGGGGACAGCTGGAAACACCATATATTTT
TRBD2,TRBJ2-3,.,TRBV3-1/TRBV3-2,CASSRTSGGVLTDTQYF,TGTGCCAGCAGCCGGACTAGCGGGGGCGTATTAACAGATACGCAGTATTTT
.,TRBJ1-2,once,TRBV28,CASSSPGRYTF,TGTGCCAGCAGTTCTCCAGGGAGGTACACCTTC
.,TRBJ1-4,few,TRBV4-3,CASSQLPPGSTNEKLFF,TGCGCCAGCAGCCAACTTCCACCAGGCAGTACTAATGAAAAACTGTTTTTT
TRBD2,TRBJ2-7,.,TRBV28,CASSPGLARRYEQYF,TGTGCCAGCAGCCCAGGACTAGCGAGGAGATACGAGCAGTACTTC